One sample yielded the 19 T cell receptor beta chains listed below, sequenced in a study of cytomegalovirus exposure and HLA in healthy donors. Researchers ran the PCR with 60 Vbeta and 13 Jbeta primers. The assay was immunoSEQ multiplex PCR, and TCRdb's table has in-frame clones only and misses some. The table includes fewer than 200,000 clones, roughly 80% detected once. Material: PBMCs. The receptors were sampled from a man aged 35-49 years in good health and CMV-seronegative.

V and J are TRBV5-1 and TRBJ1-2; 8 positions agree with TRBD1. The CDR3 contains 13 residues. Looked up from germline, CDR1 is SGHRS and CDR2 is YFSETQ. Trimming at V came to 5 bases and at J to 7 bases, leaving 7 bases not matched to a gene. The CDR3 protein is CASSHGQGSGYTF. Here the CDR3 DNA reads TGCGCCAGCAGTCATGGACAGGGAAGTGGCTACACCTTC. Full variable domain (rest looked up from reference TRBV5-1 and TRBJ1-2): KAGVTQTPRYLIKTRGQQVTLSCSPISGHRSVSWYQQTPGQGLQFLFEYFSETQRNKGNFPGRFSGRQFSNSRSEMNVSTLELGDSALYLCASSHGQGSGYTFGSGTRLTVV.

The J gene is TRBJ1-1, the V gene TRBV18; D unresolved. Trimming removed 4 bases at V and 1 base at J, with 10 bases between. In germline, CDR1 is KGHSH, CDR2 LQKENI. There are 14 residues in the CDR3. In DNA, the CDR3 is TGTGCCAGCTCACGGAAAGCGAAGAACACTGAAGCTTTCTTT. Translated: CASSRKAKNTEAFF.

The chain recombines TRBV9 with TRBJ2-1; possibly TRBD2 for D (6 bases). CDR1 is SGDLS, CDR2 YYNGEE, per germline. With 0 bases removed from V and 8 bases from J, the gap between germline ends came to 15 bases. The CDR3 has 15 amino acids. CDR3 residues: CASSVATGRGYEQFF. The CDR3 DNA is TGTGCCAGCAGCGTAGCTACCGGGCGGGGATATGAGCAGTTCTTC.

V is TRBV6-1 and J is TRBJ1-5; D gene unclear. This CDR3 has 13 residues. The germline gives CDR1 MNHNS, CDR2 SASEGT. V was shortened by 9 bases and J by 7 bases, with 16 bases between the two germline ends. Here the CDR3 reads CASLSQVEQPQHF. DNA of the CDR3: TGTGCCAGTTTATCGCAGGTTGAACAGCCCCAGCATTTT.

V and J are TRBV6-1 and TRBJ1-6; 9 bases line up with TRBD1. Germline V gene sequence: CDR1 MNHNS, CDR2 SASEGT. Germline trimming cut 4 bases from V and 10 bases from J; bases unmatched to any gene: 17. There are 18 residues in the CDR3. The CDR3 region has the DNA TGTGCCAGCAGTGTACTCTCGCCGGGACAGGGACGGGAGTCACCCCTCCACTTT. Translated, it gives CASSVLSPGQGRESPLHF.

V gene TRBV19 combines with J gene TRBJ2-2; tentatively, D is TRBD2 (5 bases). The CDR3 sequence is 14 residues long. V lost 2 bases and J lost 5, with 9 bases in between. Germline CDR1 reads LNHDA; CDR2 reads SQIVND (reference sequence). In DNA, the CDR3 is TGTGCCAGTAGTATAACGGGGAAAACCGGGGAGCTGTTTTTT. Encoded protein: CASSITGKTGELFF.

This chain connects TRBV28 to TRBJ2-7; 7 nucleotides agree with TRBD1. The CDR3 is 16 amino acids. Trimming at V came to 5 bases and at J to 7 bases, leaving 17 bases not matched to a gene. Germline CDR1 MDHEN, CDR2 SYDVKM. The CDR3 DNA reads as TGTGCCAGCAGTACGGGACAGTGGGGATCCTCTTTAGAGCAGTACTTC. It codes for CASSTGQWGSSLEQYF.

The chain recombines TRBV9 with TRBJ1-2; 7 bases are shared with TRBD1. The CDR3 length is 14 residues. J lost 4 bases, V lost 3 bases, and 6 bases had no gene match. Germline V lookup: CDR1 SGDLS, CDR2 YYNGEE. Here the CDR3 reads CASSAATGVYGYTF. In DNA, the CDR3 is TGTGCCAGCAGCGCCGCAACAGGGGTCTATGGCTACACCTTC.

This clone occurred a few times. As DNA, the CDR3 is TGTGCCAGCAGTTTACCAACTGAAGCTTTCTTT. It encodes CASSLPTEAFF. The chain uses TRBV28 and TRBJ1-1, with D unclear. The CDR3 is 11 amino acids. Trimming removed 2 bases from V and 5 bases from J, with 3 bases in between. The germline gives CDR1 MDHEN, CDR2 SYDVKM.

The chain uses TRBV6-5 and TRBJ1-1; D remains ambiguous. Deletions cut 1 base from V and 4 bases from J, with 7 bases between. CDR1 is MNHEY and CDR2 is SVGAGI in the germline V gene. This CDR3 contains 13 residues. The CDR3 region has the DNA TGTGCCAGCAGTTACTTCCGGAGCACTGAAGCTTTCTTT. This translates into CASSYFRSTEAFF.

The chain uses TRBV29-1 and TRBJ2-7; tentative D call: TRBD2 (5 bases). Germline V gene data show CDR1 as SQVTM and CDR2 as ANQGSEA. The V and J ends lost 3 bases and 4 bases respectively, with 10 bases between them. The CDR3 runs 12 residues. CDR3 amino acids: CSVEWGAYEQYF. For the CDR3, the DNA is TGCAGCGTTGAGTGGGGAGCGTACGAGCAGTACTTC.

The chain uses TRBV6-5 and TRBJ1-2; 7 bases agree with TRBD1. Germline V gene data show CDR1 as MNHEY and CDR2 as SVGAGI. Trimming took 2 bases from V and 8 from J; bases not matched to a gene: 5. The CDR3 has 13 residues. The CDR3, as DNA: TGTGCCAGCAGTTACCTACAGGGGTTCGGCTACACCTTC. Its protein is CASSYLQGFGYTF.

V is TRBV19 and J is TRBJ2-1, with 9 nucleotides matching TRBD2. V was pared by 5 bases and J by 6 bases, with 8 bases of the junction left unmatched. This CDR3 region has 15 residues. Germline V lookup: CDR1 LNHDA, CDR2 SQIVND (reference sequence). CDR3 loop: CASSYLAGRFNEQFF. In nucleotides, the CDR3 is TGTGCCAGTAGTTACCTAGCGGGGAGGTTCAATGAGCAGTTCTTC.

The chain joins TRBV13 to TRBJ1-4; weak D call: TRBD1 (5 bases). CDR1 and CDR2 (germline): PRHDT, FYEKMQ (reference sequence). CDR3 length: 15 amino acids. The V end was cut by 2 bases, the J end by 4 bases, with 11 bases between. DNA of the CDR3: TGTGCCAGCAGCTTAAAACAGGTTAATAATGAAAAACTGTTTTTT. This gives the protein CASSLKQVNNEKLFF.

This chain uses TRBV27 with TRBJ2-2; D ambiguous. Trimming cost V 4 bases and J 5 bases, with 2 bases left between them. Germline V gives CDR1 MNHEY, CDR2 SMNVEV (reference sequence). The CDR3 contains 11 residues. The chain's CDR3 is CASSSTGELFF. The DNA for the CDR3 is TGTGCCAGCAGTTCAACCGGGGAGCTGTTTTTT.

This chain links TRBV5-6 with TRBJ2-3, with 8 bases matching TRBD1. This CDR3 is 14 amino acids long. The V segment lost 3 bases and the J segment 3 bases; nucleotides outside the gene matches: 3. CDR1 is SGHDT, CDR2 YYEEEE, per germline. CDR3 nucleotides: TGTGCCAGCAGCTCGCAGGGGGCGACAGATACGCAGTATTTT. This codes for CASSSQGATDTQYF. The full variable domain, its missing parts supplied by reference TRBV5-6 and TRBJ2-3, is DAGVTQSPTHLIKTRGQQVTLRCSPKSGHDTVSWYQQALGQGPQFIFQYYEEEERQRGNFPDRFSGHQFPNYSSELNVNALLLGDSALYLCASSSQGATDTQYFGPGTRLTVL.

V gene TRBV9 combines with J gene TRBJ2-6; TRBD1 might be the D (6 bases). The CDR3 spans 20 residues. The germline V gene has CDR1 SGDLS and CDR2 YYNGEE. V was trimmed by 3 bases and J by 1 base, leaving 23 bases between them. The CDR3 reads CASSETQRDKVPSGANVLTF. CDR3 bases: TGTGCCAGCAGCGAGACCCAACGGGACAAGGTTCCATCTGGGGCCAACGTCCTGACTTTC.

A note on this clone: Other nucleotide sequences from this sample produce the same CDR3. The gene calls are TRBV7-8 and TRBJ2-7, with 7 bases that match TRBD1. The CDR3 is 17 amino acids. Germline V gene data show CDR1 as SGHVS and CDR2 as FQNEAQ. V lost 0 bases to trimming and J lost 0 bases; unmatched junction nucleotides: 8. CDR3 in DNA: TGTGCCAGCAGCTTAGCCTGGGGCAGGGACAGCTCCTACGAGCAGTACTTC. It translates to CASSLAWGRDSSYEQYF.

This chain uses TRBV5-1 with TRBJ2-5, with D perhaps matching TRBD2 (6 bases). The end of the DNA is better explained by TRBJ2-7, so the J call may be wrong. This CDR3 region has 14 residues. Germline V lookup: CDR1 SGHRS, CDR2 YFSETQ. CDR3 residues: CASSLARGGYEQYF. The CDR3 bases are TGCGCCAGCAGCTTGGCTCGGGGAGGCTACGAGCAGTACTTC.